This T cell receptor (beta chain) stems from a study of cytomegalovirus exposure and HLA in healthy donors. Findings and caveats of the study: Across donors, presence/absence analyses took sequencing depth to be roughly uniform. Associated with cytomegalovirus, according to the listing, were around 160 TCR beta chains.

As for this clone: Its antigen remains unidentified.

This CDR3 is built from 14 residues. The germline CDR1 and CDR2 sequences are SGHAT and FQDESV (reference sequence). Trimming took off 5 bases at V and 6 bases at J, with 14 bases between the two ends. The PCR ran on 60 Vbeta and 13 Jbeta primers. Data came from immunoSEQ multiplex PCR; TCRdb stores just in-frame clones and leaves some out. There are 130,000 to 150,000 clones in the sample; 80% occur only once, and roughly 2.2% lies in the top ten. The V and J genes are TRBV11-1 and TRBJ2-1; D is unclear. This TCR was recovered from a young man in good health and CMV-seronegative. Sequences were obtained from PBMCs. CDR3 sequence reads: CASSAQISGNEQFF. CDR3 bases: TGTGCCAGCAGCGCGCAAATATCGGGCAATGAGCAGTTCTTC.